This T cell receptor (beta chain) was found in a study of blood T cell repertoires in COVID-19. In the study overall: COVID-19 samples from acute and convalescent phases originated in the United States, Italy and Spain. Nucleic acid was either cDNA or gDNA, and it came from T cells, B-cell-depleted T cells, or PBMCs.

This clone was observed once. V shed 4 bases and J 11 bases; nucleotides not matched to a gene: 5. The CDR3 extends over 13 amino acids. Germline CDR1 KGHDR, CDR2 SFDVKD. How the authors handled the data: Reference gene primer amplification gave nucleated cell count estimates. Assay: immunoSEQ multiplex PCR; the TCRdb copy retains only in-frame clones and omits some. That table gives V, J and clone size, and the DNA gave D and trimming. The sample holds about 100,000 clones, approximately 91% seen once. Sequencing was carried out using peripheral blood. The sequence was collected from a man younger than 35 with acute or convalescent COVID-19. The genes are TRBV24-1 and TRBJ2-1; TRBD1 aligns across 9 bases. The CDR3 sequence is CATSEIGQGKQFF. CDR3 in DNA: TGTGCCACCAGTGAAATCGGACAGGGGAAGCAGTTCTTC.